The rows below give T cell receptor beta chains drawn from one sample of a study of T cells in Graves' hyperthyroidism and ophthalmopathy. TCRdb reprocessed the multiplex PCR reads via MiXCR and lists one record per CDR3 protein. The sample shows around 420,000 distinct CDR3 sequences, more than 15% of them seen only once. The source material was blood. The receptors shown here come from a woman between 18 and 29 years old with Graves' hyperthyroidism. Each CDR3 is given with its conserved first and last residue. A D gene is named only where the DNA matches it firmly. Size values are once, few and many counts, or a class for expanded clones, and some rows have none.

d_call,clone_size,j_call,v_call,cdr3_nt,cdr3_aa
.,.,TRBJ2-7,TRBV10-2,TGCGCCAGCAGTGAGCGGGCTTTATACGAGCAGTACTTC,CASSERALYEQYF
TRBD1,.,TRBJ2-7,TRBV12-3/TRBV12-4,TGTGCCAGCAGGCGGGGGACAGGGGTTCCCTACGAGCAGTACTTC,CASRRGTGVPYEQYF
TRBD1,many,TRBJ1-6,TRBV5-1,TGCGCCAGCAGCGTAAGACAGGGATCAAATAACTCACCCCTCCACTTT,CASSVRQGSNNSPLHF
.,.,TRBJ2-7,TRBV20-1,TGCAGTGCTAGAGATCTGCGACAAGCCAATAGGGGCTACGAGCAGTACTTC,CSARDLRQANRGYEQYF
.,many,TRBJ1-2,TRBV28,TGTGCCAGCAGTTTGAGGGCCTCCTATGGCTACACCTTC,CASSLRASYGYTF
.,many,TRBJ2-3,TRBV2,TGTGCCAGCAGTGCCACGCCGACTAGTGAACCAGATACGCAGTATTTT,CASSATPTSEPDTQYF
.,many,TRBJ1-4,TRBV7-9,TGTGCCAGCGAGCAGCGTGGAAAACTGTTTTTT,CASEQRGKLFF
TRBD1,few,TRBJ2-5,TRBV2,TGTGCCAGCAGTGCCGGGACAGGGACCCAAGAGACCCAGTACTTC,CASSAGTGTQETQYF
.,.,TRBJ2-3,TRBV11-2,TGTGCCAGCAGCTTACAGGGAATGGGCACAGATACGCAGTATTTT,CASSLQGMGTDTQYF
.,.,TRBJ2-7,TRBV12-3/TRBV12-4,TGTGCCAGCAGTACCGGGACGGACTCCTACGAGCAGTACTTC,CASSTGTDSYEQYF
TRBD1,many,TRBJ1-5,TRBV5-1,TGCGCCAGCAGCCACGACAGGGAGAGAGGGAATCAGCCCCAGCATTTT,CASSHDRERGNQPQHF
.,many,TRBJ2-7,TRBV5-1,TGCGCCAGCAGGAGGCCCTACTCCTACGAGCAGTACTTC,CASRRPYSYEQYF
.,.,TRBJ1-3,TRBV5-1,TGTGCCAGCAGCCCAAGCGCTTTCCCTACTGGAAACACCATATATTTT,CASSPSAFPTGNTIYF
TRBD1,.,TRBJ1-4,TRBV29-1,TGCAGCGTTACCGGGACAGGGGGCGAAAAACTGTTTTTT,CSVTGTGGEKLFF
.,.,TRBJ2-1,TRBV12-3/TRBV12-4,TGTGCCAGCAGTTACCCACGACTCGCAGGGGGGAGCTCCTACAATGAGCGGTTCTTC,CASSYPRLAGGSSYNERFF
.,.,TRBJ1-3,TRBV6-1,TGTGCCAGCAGTGGGAGGGAGGCGAGCTCTGGAAACACCATATATTTT,CASSGREASSGNTIYF
.,many,TRBJ1-6,TRBV20-1,TGCAGTGCCAAGGGGGGGGGAGGGGCTTCACCCCTCCACTTT,CSAKGGGGASPLHF
.,many,TRBJ2-7,TRBV5-5,TGTGCCAGCAGCTTGGCCGCAGGAATAAGCTCCTACGAGCAGTACTTC,CASSLAAGISSYEQYF
.,.,TRBJ2-3,TRBV14,TGTGCCAGCAGCCAAGGGGGCGGAGCACGGGATACGCAGTATTTT,CASSQGGGARDTQYF
.,few,TRBJ2-2,TRBV19,TGTGCCAGTAGTACTAGCGCGAACACCGGGGAGCTGTTTTTT,CASSTSANTGELFF
TRBD1,.,TRBJ2-7,TRBV19,TGTGCCAGTAGTACCCGGACAGGGCGCCACGAGCAGTACTTC,CASSTRTGRHEQYF
.,many,TRBJ1-5,TRBV16,TGTGCCAGCAGCCAATTCTACAGGGATAGCAATCAGCCCCAGCATTTT,CASSQFYRDSNQPQHF
TRBD2,few,TRBJ2-3,TRBV9,TGTGCCAGCAGCGTAGCCACTAGCGAATCTAGCACAGATACGCAGTATTTT,CASSVATSESSTDTQYF
.,few,TRBJ2-7,TRBV4-2,TGTGCCAGCAGCCCGTTCCGGGGAGGCTACGAGCAGTACTTC,CASSPFRGGYEQYF
TRBD2,many,TRBJ2-5,TRBV27,TGTGCCAGCAGGGGATTACTAGCGGGAGGCCAAGAGACCCAGTACTTC,CASRGLLAGGQETQYF
TRBD2,many,TRBJ2-3,TRBV7-8,TGTGCCAGCAGGGCCGGGACTAGCGGGAGGTCAGATACGCAGTATTTT,CASRAGTSGRSDTQYF
.,many,TRBJ2-3,TRBV30,TGTGCCACAAGGGACGTAGATACGCAGTATTTT,CATRDVDTQYF
.,many,TRBJ2-3,TRBV27,TGTGCCACCCGGGGGATTACTAGCACAGATACGCAGTATTTT,CATRGITSTDTQYF
.,few,TRBJ2-3,TRBV19,TGTGCCAGTAGTACAACGACTAGCACAGATACGCAGTATTTT,CASSTTTSTDTQYF
.,many,TRBJ2-5,TRBV28,TGTGCCAGCAGTGGCCTCCTAGGGGCCCCGTACCAAGAGACCCAGTACTTC,CASSGLLGAPYQETQYF
.,.,TRBJ2-2,TRBV10-3,TGTGCCATCAGTGAGGCCGGCACCGGGGAGCTGTTTTTT,CAISEAGTGELFF
TRBD2,few,TRBJ2-5,TRBV9,TGTGCCAGCAGCGTACCAAAGGCGGGAGGGCCCTCAGAGACCCAGTACTTC,CASSVPKAGGPSETQYF
TRBD2,many,TRBJ2-5,TRBV6-1,TGTGCCAGCAGTTCCATAGCGGGGGCCCGGAGGGAGACCCAGTACTTC,CASSSIAGARRETQYF
TRBD2,many,TRBJ2-5,TRBV6-1,TGTGCCAGCAACGGCGGGAGGGCCGGGGAGACCCAGTACTTC,CASNGGRAGETQYF
.,few,TRBJ2-6,TRBV2,TGTGCCAGCAGCCAACCAACAGGGTATGGGGCCAACGTCCTGACTTTC,CASSQPTGYGANVLTF
.,few,TRBJ1-3,TRBV6-1,TGTGCCAGCTTGGGGCCTGGAAACACCATATATTTT,CASLGPGNTIYF